This T cell receptor beta chain stems from a study of response to subunit inactivated influenza vaccine. Using its own MiXCR run on the RT-PCR reads, TCRdb lists one record per CDR3 protein. This sample has about 620,000 distinct CDR3 sequences, with approximately 10% found just once. Another study also made use of these data, one on T cells expressing NK-cell markers. From that paper: The cDNA for TCR beta came from 5'RACE template switching with UMIs. It was from sorted CD3+CD56+NKG2C+, CD3+CD56+NKG2C- and CD3+CD56-NKG2C+ T cells that TCR beta repertoires came. The authors restricted sorting to alpha-beta TCR T cells with an anti-gamma-delta TCR antibody in several experiments. Dominant NKG2C+ clonotypes made up about 1.0-8% of CD8+ T cells in several donors. The CD3+CD56-NKG2C+ fraction of a handful of donors was likewise dominated by these clonotypes.

The origin of this receptor is a man aged 45-60 years who received an inactivated influenza vaccine. The sample consisted of PBMCs from blood, taken on the day of vaccination.

The CDR3 is CASSPTGGGRNEQFF. CDR3 bases: TGTGCCAGCAGCCCGACTGGCGGGGGGAGGAATGAGCAGTTCTTC. The chain couples TRBV7-2 to TRBJ2-1, with 8 bases that match TRBD2. Germline trimming cut 5 bases from V and 7 bases from J; bases unmatched to any gene: 10. Germline V lookup: CDR1 SGHTA, CDR2 FQGNSA. This CDR3 has 15 amino acids.